Below, 2 T cell receptor beta chains from the same sample are listed, as sequenced in a study of CD8+CD57+ T cells in acquired aplastic anemia. Genomic DNA, the template, was used for profiling of the TCR beta VDJ and CDR3. TCRdb reprocessed the reads with MiXCR, giving one entry per CDR3 protein. The table lists 150,000 to 200,000 distinct CDR3 sequences, 40% to 55% of them singletons. Patients sequenced had flow cytometry evidence of CD8+CD57+ cell expansion. Sequencing was done on a sample of sorted CD4+, CD8+, or CD8+CD57+ T cells (not recorded which) from PBMCs. These receptors originate from a human donor with aplastic anemia.

The chain couples TRBV20-1 to TRBJ2-7, with 7 bases fitting TRBD2. CDR3 size: 12 residues. Germline lookup yields CDR1 DFQATT and CDR2 SNEGSKA (reference sequence). V trimming: 7 bases; J trimming: 0 bases; junction bases outside the gene matches: 3. The CDR3 here is CSGGGNSYEQYF. The CDR3 region has the DNA TGCAGTGGGGGGGGGAACTCCTACGAGCAGTACTTC.

Of note for this clonotype: This may stem from a read error, because a much larger clone lies one nucleotide away. The chain has TRBV5-4 and TRBJ2-1; D gene ambiguous. Germline V gene sequence: CDR1 SGHNT, CDR2 YYREEE (reference sequence). This CDR3 has 14 residues. CDR3 sequence: CASGLEWRGNEQFF. CDR3 sequence (DNA): TGTGCCAGCGGCTTGGAGTGGCGCGGCAATGAGCAGTTCTTC.